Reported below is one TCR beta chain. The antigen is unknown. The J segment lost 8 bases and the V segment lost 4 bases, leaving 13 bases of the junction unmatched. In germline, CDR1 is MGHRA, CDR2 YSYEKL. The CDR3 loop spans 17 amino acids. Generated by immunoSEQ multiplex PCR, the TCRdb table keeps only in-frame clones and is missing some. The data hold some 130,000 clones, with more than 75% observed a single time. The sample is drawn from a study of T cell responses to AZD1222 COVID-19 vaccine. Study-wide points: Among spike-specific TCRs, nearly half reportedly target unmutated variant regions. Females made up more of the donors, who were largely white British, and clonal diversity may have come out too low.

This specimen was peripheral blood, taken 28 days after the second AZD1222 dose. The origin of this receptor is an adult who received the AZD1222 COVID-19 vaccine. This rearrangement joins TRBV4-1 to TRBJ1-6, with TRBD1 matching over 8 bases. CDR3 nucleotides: TGCGCCAGCAGCCTGCGAACCCGACAGGGGAGGGATTCACCCCTCCACTTT. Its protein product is CASSLRTRQGRDSPLHF.